The clone carrying this T cell receptor (beta chain) has only a few counts. TCRdb redid the calling of the 5' RACE reads with MiXCR, one entry per CDR3 protein. The data hold about 42,000 distinct CDR3 sequences, with around 30% observed a single time. The V end was cut by 2 bases, the J end by 4 bases, with 13 bases between. The CDR3 totals 16 residues. The germline CDR1 and CDR2 sequences are KGHDR and SFDVKD. The genes are TRBV24-1 and TRBJ2-2; TRBD1 or TRBD2 may be the D gene (5 bases each). The source material was tumor-infiltrating memory CD4+ T cells sorted from the breast tumor. Subset meaning: memory CD4+ T cells, CD4+CD45RO+CD25-. The sequence was obtained from a female donor with breast cancer. The CDR3 spells CATSDWTGRTTGELFF. The CDR3 DNA sequence: TGTGCCACCAGTGATTGGACGGGACGGACCACCGGGGAGCTGTTTTTT.